One sample yielded the 7 T cell receptor beta chains listed below, sequenced in a study of T cells in Graves' hyperthyroidism and ophthalmopathy (dated 2019 in TCRdb). The receptor library was made with multiplex PCR. The sequencer was an Illumina HiSeq 2000. Amplification of TCR beta CDR3 regions was carried out from RNA transcripts. The TCR CDR3 was subjected to a first round of RT-PCR using the HTBI primer set and the Qiagen OneStep RT-PCR kit. TCRdb reprocessed the public reads (quality trimming at Q25 with fastp, clone calling with MiXCR) and kept in-frame beta chains. Every entry covers one CDR3 protein and lists the most common genes and DNA from its rows. This sample lists approximately 560,000 distinct CDR3 sequences; 15% to 19% were detected once. Of the sample, around 7.8% falls within the top ten clones. The sample consisted of blood. All receptors come from a woman in her 30s with Graves' hyperthyroidism.

The chain recombines TRBV6-2 or TRBV6-3 with TRBJ1-5, with TRBD1 matching 9 bases. This CDR3 is built from 18 residues. V shed 7 bases and J 2 bases; nucleotides not matched to a gene: 15. Germline CDR1 reads MNHEY; CDR2 reads SVGEGT. As DNA, the CDR3 is TGTGCCAGCACTCAAAGAGCCCGGACAGGGGTGGGCAATCAGCCCCAGCATTTT. Its translation is CASTQRARTGVGNQPQHF.

This clonotype was seen more than once but under ten times. The V call is TRBV11-1, the J call TRBJ1-6; 8 bases agree with TRBD1. Germline V gives CDR1 SGHAT, CDR2 FQDESV (reference sequence). The CDR3 sequence is 15 residues long. V shed 4 bases, J shed 9 bases, and the junction held 8 bases outside the gene matches. The CDR3 here is CASSSDRGVTSPLHF. CDR3 DNA: TGTGCCAGCAGCTCCGACAGGGGAGTAACTTCACCCCTCCACTTT.

This clonotype turned up a few times. This chain joins TRBV12-3 or TRBV12-4 and TRBJ2-5; the match to TRBD2 covers 14 bases. V lost 5 bases and J lost 4; bases outside the gene matches: 6. This CDR3 contains 16 residues. The CDR3 DNA is TGTGCCAGCAGTCTCTGGACTAGCGGGAGGATAGAGACCCAGTACTTC. Translated: CASSLWTSGRIETQYF.

This chain joins TRBV12-3 or TRBV12-4 and TRBJ2-5; 11 bases align to TRBD2. This CDR3 spans 21 amino acids. With 5 bases clipped from V and 12 bases from J, the junction kept 32 bases outside the gene matches. The CDR3 loop reads CASSPKNILAGVFHGPLLKYF. The CDR3 DNA sequence: TGTGCCAGCAGTCCCAAAAATATACTAGCGGGAGTATTTCACGGTCCGCTATTGAAGTACTTC.

CDR3 bases: TGCAGTGCTAGCGACCCGGGACAGGGGGCCCACGAGCAGTACTTC. Translated, it gives CSASDPGQGAHEQYF. This rearrangement joins TRBV20-1 to TRBJ2-7; 12 bases align to TRBD1. V shed 3 bases and J 5 bases; nucleotides not matched to a gene: 8. The CDR3 totals 15 residues. Germline lookup yields CDR1 DFQATT and CDR2 SNEGSKA (reference sequence).

This clonotype has a handful of counts. The V call is TRBV5-1, the J call TRBJ1-4; 10 bases match TRBD1. Germline lookup yields CDR1 SGHRS and CDR2 YFSETQ. The ends lost 0 bases at V and 6 bases at J; junction bases unmatched: 8. The CDR3 contains 17 residues. This CDR3 reads CASSLARQGATDEKLFF. As DNA, the CDR3 is TGCGCCAGCAGCTTGGCCAGACAGGGGGCTACCGATGAAAAACTGTTTTTT.

In this sample, this clonotype turned up many times. V and J are TRBV3-1 and TRBJ1-2; 10 bases are shared with TRBD1. This CDR3 is 16 amino acids long. CDR1 and CDR2 from the germline V gene are LGHDT and YNNKEL (reference sequence). The V segment lost 0 bases and the J segment 4 bases; nucleotides outside the gene matches: 5. CDR3 bases: TGTGCCAGCAGCCAAGACCCGGGGACAGGGGCCTATGGCTACACCTTC. As protein: CASSQDPGTGAYGYTF.